Presented here are 22 T cell receptor beta chains from one specimen sequenced in a study of shared clonotypes between healthy human individuals. Measured with immunoSEQ multiplex PCR; TCRdb has only the in-frame clones, and not every one. The data contain about 980,000 clones, about 80% of them seen just once; the ten biggest clones take up around 1.5%. Sequencing was carried out using memory CD4+ T cells sorted from blood. Subset meaning: CD45RA-negative fraction. Every receptor here comes from a man between 18 and 35 years old in good health.

Here the CDR3 reads CASSIGGGLETQYF. CDR3 bases: TGTGCCAGTAGTATCGGAGGGGGGTTGGAGACCCAGTACTTC. V gene TRBV19 combines with J gene TRBJ2-5; D assignment may be TRBD1 or TRBD2 (6 bases each). The CDR3 contains 14 residues. The ends were cut back, 3 bases at V and 5 bases at J, with 13 bases in the middle. Germline CDR1 LNHDA, CDR2 SQIVND (reference sequence).

The V and J genes are TRBV5-6 and TRBJ1-2; tentative D call: TRBD1 (5 bases). The ends were cut back, 1 base at V and 4 bases at J, with 14 bases in the middle. The germline CDR1 and CDR2 sequences are SGHDT and YYEEEE. This CDR3 is built from 15 residues. Here the CDR3 DNA reads TGTGCCAGCAGCTTGATGGTGGGGCCCCCCTATGGCTACACCTTC. Protein sequence: CASSLMVGPPYGYTF.

This clone was picked up one time. CDR3 residues: CASSEGTVNSPLHF. CDR3 DNA sequence: TGCGCCAGCAGTGAAGGGACAGTTAATTCACCCCTCCACTTT. The V gene is TRBV10-2, the J gene TRBJ1-6; 7 nucleotides align to TRBD1. Unmatched junction bases numbered 2, after V lost 3 bases and J lost 6 bases. This CDR3 is 14 amino acids long. Germline V CDR1 and CDR2: WSHSY, SAAADI.

Only one count was recorded for this clone. The gene calls are TRBV2 and TRBJ2-3, with D maybe TRBD2 (5 bases). Trimming removed 5 bases at V and 1 base at J, with 7 bases between. The CDR3 is 13 residues long. CDR1 SNHLY and CDR2 FYNNEI come from the germline V gene. The CDR3 sequence: CASSQLGTDTQYF. CDR3 bases: TGTGCCAGCAGTCAACTAGGCACAGATACGCAGTATTTT.

The chain uses TRBV7-9 and TRBJ1-2; the D gene is possibly TRBD1 (6 bases). There are 19 residues in the CDR3. V was clipped by 1 base and J by 2 bases, with 23 bases between them. Looked up from germline, CDR1 is SEHNR and CDR2 is FQNEAQ (reference sequence). CDR3 sequence: CASSLGLLGQLNENYGYTF. Here the CDR3 DNA reads TGTGCCAGCAGCTTAGGGCTTTTGGGACAACTCAATGAAAACTATGGCTACACCTTC.

This chain uses TRBV15 with TRBJ2-7; D ambiguous. The V gene lost 5 bases and the J gene lost 6 bases, with 14 bases spanning the gap. CDR1 and CDR2 (germline): LNHNV, YYDKDF (reference sequence). The CDR3 is made up of 13 amino acids. CDR3 in DNA: TGTGCCACCAGCCCCCCCGCGATGGTCGAGCAGTACTTC. This encodes CATSPPAMVEQYF. The whole variable domain, remainder taken from reference TRBV15 and TRBJ2-7, is DAMVIQNPRYQVTQFGKPVTLSCSQTLNHNVMYWYQQKSSQAPKLLFHYYDKDFNNEADTPDNFQSRRPNTSFCFLDIRSPGLGDTAMYLCATSPPAMVEQYFGPGTRLTVT.

This clone was seen only a few times. A read error is likely here: a far larger clone is one base away. The same CDR3 is also encoded by other DNA sequences in this sample. V usage is TRBV7-2 and J usage is TRBJ2-2, with D unclear. The CDR3 is 12 amino acids. Germline V CDR1 and CDR2: SGHTA, FQGNSA. Trimming left V 5 bases short and J 3 bases short, with 4 bases between. The CDR3: CASSPDTGELFF. The CDR3 bases are TGTGCCAGCAGCCCCGACACCGGGGAGCTGTTTTTT.

This clone has just a few counts. The CDR3 DNA sequence: TGTGCCAGCAGCTTGATGCCGGGCTGGGGGTACTCACCCCTCCACTTT. This gives the protein CASSLMPGWGYSPLHF. The chain recombines TRBV5-6 with TRBJ1-6, with D tentatively TRBD1 (5 bases). This CDR3 has 16 amino acids. Trimming shortened V by 1 base and J by 10 bases, and 18 bases separated the two germline ends. The germline gives CDR1 SGHDT, CDR2 YYEEEE.

This clone has a handful of counts. The chain joins TRBV2 to TRBJ2-2; no reliable D call. Germline CDR1 reads SNHLY; CDR2 reads FYNNEI. This CDR3 comprises 12 residues. V was cut by 4 bases and J by 5 bases, with 5 bases left in between. The CDR3 region is CASSGTTGELFF. CDR3 nucleotides: TGTGCCAGCAGTGGAACTACCGGGGAGCTGTTTTTT.

V is TRBV5-1 and J is TRBJ1-1; weak D call: TRBD1 (5 bases). Germline V gene sequence: CDR1 SGHRS, CDR2 YFSETQ. Trimming took 0 bases from V and 1 from J, leaving 10 bases between them. CDR3 length: 15 amino acids. The CDR3 DNA sequence: TGCGCCAGCAGCTTGGTGGGGGTGGAGAACACTGAAGCTTTCTTT. Protein: CASSLVGVENTEAFF. The entire variable domain, with the rest obtained from reference TRBV5-1 and TRBJ1-1, is as follows: KAGVTQTPRYLIKTRGQQVTLSCSPISGHRSVSWYQQTPGQGLQFLFEYFSETQRNKGNFPGRFSGRQFSNSRSEMNVSTLELGDSALYLCASSLVGVENTEAFFGQGTRLTVV.

This clone has just a few counts. The chain combines TRBV7-2 with TRBJ1-5; D remains ambiguous. Trimming shortened V by 1 base and J by 4 bases, and 14 bases separated the two germline ends. The germline CDR1 and CDR2 sequences are SGHTA and FQGNSA. There are 16 residues in the CDR3. The CDR3 loop reads CASSLEPGLGNQPQHF. For the CDR3, the DNA is TGTGCCAGCAGCTTAGAACCGGGATTAGGGAATCAGCCCCAGCATTTT. Supplemented by reference TRBV7-2 and TRBJ1-5, the full variable domain reads GAGVSQSPSNKVTEKGKDVELRCDPISGHTALYWYRQSLGQGLEFLIYFQGNSAPDKSGLPSDRFSAERTGGSVSTLTIQRTQQEDSAVYLCASSLEPGLGNQPQHFGDGTRLSIL.

The V call is TRBV9, the J call TRBJ2-6; possibly TRBD1 for D (6 bases). V lost 2 bases, J lost 3 bases, and 15 bases lay in between. This CDR3 has 17 amino acids. Germline lookup yields CDR1 SGDLS and CDR2 YYNGEE. The CDR3 DNA is TGTGCCAGCAGCGTTCAGGCAGGGGCGCTTGGGGCCAACGTCCTGACTTTC. Its protein product is CASSVQAGALGANVLTF.

V gene TRBV5-6 combines with J gene TRBJ2-5; no definite D call. Deletions cut 1 base from V and 4 bases from J, with 8 bases between. The CDR3 sequence is 13 residues long. Germline V gene data show CDR1 as SGHDT and CDR2 as YYEEEE. The CDR3 here is CASSLTRRETQYF. The DNA of the CDR3 is TGTGCCAGCAGCTTGACGCGGAGAGAGACCCAGTACTTC.

The chain is built from TRBV4-1 and TRBJ2-1; D possibly corresponds to TRBD1 (6 bases). CDR1 and CDR2 (germline): MGHRA, YSYEKL. This CDR3 contains 14 residues. Trimming pared 2 bases from V and 6 bases from J, leaving 11 bases between. The CDR3 DNA is TGCGCCAGCAGCCAACCCGGGACACTCAATGAGCAGTTCTTC. It codes for CASSQPGTLNEQFF.

The gene calls are TRBV30 and TRBJ2-5, with D perhaps TRBD2 (6 bases). CDR3 length equals 15 residues. Trimming stripped 0 bases from V and 2 bases from J, with 13 bases between. CDR1 GTSNPN and CDR2 SVGIG come from the germline V gene (reference sequence). CDR3 in DNA: TGTGCCTGGAGTGTATCGGGGGAAACTCAAGAGACCCAGTACTTC. The encoded protein is CAWSVSGETQETQYF.

A few counts support this clone. The V call is TRBV5-5, the J call TRBJ1-2; D is ambiguous. The V end lost 0 bases, the J end lost 8 bases, and 8 bases lay between the germline ends. Germline V gene lookup returns CDR1 SGHKS and CDR2 YYEKEE (reference sequence). The CDR3 has 12 residues. The DNA for the CDR3 is TGTGCCAGCAGCTTGGCCCCTTCGGGCTACACCTTC. This gives the protein CASSLAPSGYTF.

This chain uses TRBV19 with TRBJ2-5; D possibly corresponds to TRBD1 (8 bases). Germline V gene data show CDR1 as LNHDA and CDR2 as SQIVND (reference sequence). V lost 4 bases to trimming and J lost 2 bases, with 17 bases between them. The CDR3 runs to 16 residues. Here the CDR3 DNA reads TGTGCCAGTAGTAAAGGGCGGGGGACAGGACAAGAGACCCAGTACTTC. It yields the protein CASSKGRGTGQETQYF.

This clone was observed a few times. The chain joins TRBV29-1 to TRBJ2-3, with D maybe TRBD1 (5 bases). CDR3 length equals 16 residues. The ends were cut back, 5 bases at V and 2 bases at J, with 20 bases in the middle. Germline lookup yields CDR1 SQVTM and CDR2 ANQGSEA. In DNA, the CDR3 is TGCAGCGTTACATTCCACGGTCGACAGTTCACAGATACGCAGTATTTT. Its translation is CSVTFHGRQFTDTQYF.

In its sample, this clone was seen once. CDR3 protein: CASSWSNYGYTF. CDR3 nucleotides: TGTGCCAGCAGCTGGAGTAACTATGGCTACACCTTC. The chain employs TRBV11-2 and TRBJ1-2, with unresolved D. This CDR3 region has 12 residues. Trimming pared 4 bases from V and 1 base from J, leaving 4 bases between. Germline-derived CDR1 and CDR2 are SGHAT and FQNNGV.

This rearrangement joins TRBV6-5 to TRBJ2-5; the match to TRBD1 covers 7 bases. The CDR3 consists of 15 residues. Germline V gives CDR1 MNHEY, CDR2 SVGAGI. The ends lost 2 bases at V and 5 bases at J; junction bases unmatched: 8. DNA for the CDR3: TGTGCCAGCAGTTACACCCTAGGGGGCCGGGAGACCCAGTACTTC. Amino acids: CASSYTLGGRETQYF.

There are a few counts of this clone. The V and J genes are TRBV7-8 and TRBJ1-1; D perhaps matches TRBD1 (6 bases). Between the trimmed V and J ends, which lost 5 bases and 4 bases, there was a span of 14 bases. Germline-derived CDR1 and CDR2 are SGHVS and FQNEAQ. The CDR3 has 14 amino acids. DNA of the CDR3: TGTGCCAGCAGCGTGTCCACAGGGACCACTGAAGCTTTCTTT. Its protein is CASSVSTGTTEAFF. Drawing the rest from reference TRBV7-8 and TRBJ1-1, the complete variable domain is GAGVSQSPRYKVAKRGQDVALRCDPISGHVSLFWYQQALGQGPEFLTYFQNEAQLDKSGLPSDRFFAERPEGSVSTLKIQRTQQEDSAVYLCASSVSTGTTEAFFGQGTRLTVV.

This chain uses TRBV11-2 with TRBJ2-3, with 7 bases fitting TRBD1. V dropped 1 base and J dropped 3; count of bases not matched to a gene: 1. The CDR3 runs 14 residues. The V gene's germline CDR1 is SGHAT and CDR2 FQNNGV. The CDR3 reads CASSLVTGTDTQYF. The CDR3 nucleotides are TGTGCCAGCAGCTTAGTGACAGGGACAGATACGCAGTATTTT. Combining the CDR3 with reference TRBV11-2 and TRBJ2-3 gives the whole variable domain EAGVAQSPRYKIIEKRQSVAFWCNPISGHATLYWYQQILGQGPKLLIQFQNNGVVDDSQLPKDRFSAERLKGVDSTLKIQPAKLEDSAVYLCASSLVTGTDTQYFGPGTRLTVL.